The rows below give T cell receptor beta chains drawn from one sample of a study of blood T cell repertoires in COVID-19. The protocol was immunoSEQ multiplex PCR, while the TCRdb copy is restricted to in-frame clones and leaves out a portion. The table has 100,000 to 150,000 clones, approximately 85% seen once. The sequencing input was peripheral blood. The receptors were sampled from a human donor in a cohort sampled during active COVID-19. The CDR3 runs from the conserved cysteine through the conserved F or W. The D gene is left open where the match is weak. Size values are once, few and many counts, or a class for expanded clones, and some rows have none.

clone size: NA
J gene: TRBJ2-7
V gene: TRBV18
D gene: NA
CDR3 DNA: TGTGCCAGCTCACGCAGGGACTACGAGCAGTACTTC
CDR3 protein: CASSRRDYEQYF

clone size: NA
J gene: TRBJ2-2
V gene: TRBV30
D gene: TRBD2
CDR3 DNA: TGTGCCTGGGGGGGACTAGCGGGAGAGCACGGGGAGCTGTTTTTT
CDR3 protein: CAWGGLAGEHGELFF

clone size: NA
J gene: TRBJ2-1
V gene: TRBV27
D gene: TRBD2
CDR3 DNA: TGTGCCAGCAGTCCCAGATTAGCGGGAGTGACTGAGCAGTTCTTC
CDR3 protein: CASSPRLAGVTEQFF

clone size: NA
J gene: TRBJ2-1
V gene: TRBV7-9
D gene: TRBD1
CDR3 DNA: TGTGCCAGCAGCTTAGGATTACAGGGGCTCGATGAGCAGTTCTTC
CDR3 protein: CASSLGLQGLDEQFF

clone size: few
J gene: TRBJ2-7
V gene: TRBV11-2
D gene: TRBD2
CDR3 DNA: TGTGCCAGCAGCCAGTTCACTAGCGGGAGGGTCGAGCAGTACTTC
CDR3 protein: CASSQFTSGRVEQYF

clone size: NA
J gene: TRBJ1-1
V gene: TRBV12-3/TRBV12-4
D gene: NA
CDR3 DNA: TGTGCCAGCAGTCGAGGGGGAGAGGCTTTCTTT
CDR3 protein: CASSRGGEAFF

clone size: NA
J gene: TRBJ2-2
V gene: TRBV5-1
D gene: NA
CDR3 DNA: TGCGCCAGCAGCTTGACGGTAACTTTGTCCGGGGAGCTGTTTTTT
CDR3 protein: CASSLTVTLSGELFF

clone size: NA
J gene: TRBJ2-3
V gene: TRBV6-5
D gene: NA
CDR3 DNA: TGTGCCAGCAGTCAGGAGGCAGATACGCAGTATTTT
CDR3 protein: CASSQEADTQYF

clone size: NA
J gene: TRBJ1-1
V gene: TRBV9
D gene: TRBD1
CDR3 DNA: TGTGCCAGCAGCGTTACACCGGGACAGGGACAGCACACTGAAGCTTTCTTT
CDR3 protein: CASSVTPGQGQHTEAFF

clone size: NA
J gene: TRBJ1-6
V gene: TRBV11-3
D gene: NA
CDR3 DNA: TGTGCCAGCAGCTTGGACGGGGAATCACCCCTCCACTTT
CDR3 protein: CASSLDGESPLHF

clone size: NA
J gene: TRBJ2-7
V gene: TRBV25-1
D gene: TRBD1
CDR3 DNA: TGTGCCAGCAGTGAATTGGGAAGGGACAGAGACGAGCAGTACTTC
CDR3 protein: CASSELGRDRDEQYF

clone size: NA
J gene: TRBJ2-7
V gene: TRBV7-2
D gene: TRBD2
CDR3 DNA: TGTGCCAGCAGCTTAGCGCGAGGACTAGCGGAGACTTACGAGCAGTACTTC
CDR3 protein: CASSLARGLAETYEQYF

clone size: NA
J gene: TRBJ1-1
V gene: TRBV5-5
D gene: NA
CDR3 DNA: TGTGCCAGCAGCTTGGTGGAGGGCACTGAAGCTTTCTTT
CDR3 protein: CASSLVEGTEAFF

clone size: NA
J gene: TRBJ2-7
V gene: TRBV27
D gene: NA
CDR3 DNA: TGTGCCAGCAGACTAGGAGTCGAGCAGTACTTC
CDR3 protein: CASRLGVEQYF